These T cell receptor beta chains were read from a single sample in a study of beta chain features in type 1 diabetes. Libraries were prepared by immunoSEQ multiplex PCR; TCRdb keeps only in-frame clonotypes and omits some of them. The profile shows 450,000 to 550,000 clones, approximately 30% of them singletons. Sample: naive CD4+ T cells from blood. These receptors came from a man aged 18 to 30 in good health. Each CDR3 is given with its conserved first and last residue. The order of the fields is clone size, D gene, V gene, J gene, CDR3 protein, CDR3 DNA. A D gene is named only where the DNA matches it firmly. Rows give clone size only sometimes, using once, few, many, or a class for an expanded clone.

few	TRBD2	TRBV5-1	TRBJ2-3	CASSLSAGEADTQYF	TGCGCCAGCAGCTTGTCAGCGGGAGAGGCAGATACGCAGTATTTT
NA	TRBD2	TRBV30	TRBJ2-7	CAWSGGLAGLYEQYF	TGTGCCTGGAGTGGAGGACTAGCGGGACTATACGAGCAGTACTTC
NA	NA	TRBV29-1	TRBJ2-1	CSVRQAHNEQFF	TGCAGCGTTCGACAGGCGCACAATGAGCAGTTCTTC
NA	NA	TRBV30	TRBJ2-3	CAWSDAGSDSDTQYF	TGTGCCTGGAGCGACGCCGGGAGCGATTCAGATACGCAGTATTTT
few	NA	TRBV28	TRBJ2-7	CASGGRAWGRTYEQYF	TGTGCCAGCGGCGGACGGGCCTGGGGAAGGACCTACGAGCAGTACTTC
few	TRBD2	TRBV29-1	TRBJ2-7	CSVLWGGPSYEQYF	TGCAGCGTTTTGTGGGGGGGACCCTCCTACGAGCAGTACTTC
few	NA	TRBV15	TRBJ2-7	CATSRDSAELYEQYF	TGTGCCACCAGCAGAGATTCGGCAGAGTTATACGAGCAGTACTTC
few	NA	TRBV6-6	TRBJ2-5	CASRRPLASSWETQYF	TGTGCCAGCAGGAGGCCACTAGCCTCGTCCTGGGAGACCCAGTACTTC
NA	TRBD2	TRBV4-1	TRBJ2-1	CASSPGGLAASYNEQFF	TGCGCCAGCAGCCCCGGCGGCCTAGCGGCATCCTACAATGAGCAGTTCTTC
few	TRBD1	TRBV18	TRBJ1-1	CASSLARTGNTEAFF	TGTGCCAGCTCACTAGCGAGGACAGGGAACACTGAAGCTTTCTTT
NA	NA	TRBV19	TRBJ1-3	CAAKSSGNTIYF	TGTGCCGCCAAGTCCTCTGGAAACACCATATATTTT
few	TRBD1	TRBV19	TRBJ2-7	CASSIPGQGPEQYF	TGTGCCAGTAGTATCCCGGGACAGGGGCCCGAGCAGTACTTC
NA	TRBD2	TRBV7-9	TRBJ2-7	CASSLAGGVAHEQYF	TGTGCCAGCAGCTTAGCGGGAGGGGTTGCCCACGAGCAGTACTTC
NA	TRBD2	TRBV5-1	TRBJ2-7	CASSLRLAGGLYEQYF	TGCGCCAGCAGCTTGCGACTAGCGGGAGGATTATACGAGCAGTACTTC
NA	TRBD2	TRBV4-1	TRBJ2-1	CASMQSTGTSGKDNEQFF	TGCGCCAGCATGCAGTCTACCGGGACTAGCGGTAAAGACAATGAGCAGTTCTTC
NA	TRBD1	TRBV6-5	TRBJ2-7	CASSYRDRDYEQYF	TGTGCCAGCAGTTATAGGGACAGAGATTACGAGCAGTACTTC
few	NA	TRBV10-3	TRBJ2-7	CAIAERIHEQYF	TGTGCCATCGCTGAGCGAATCCACGAGCAGTACTTC